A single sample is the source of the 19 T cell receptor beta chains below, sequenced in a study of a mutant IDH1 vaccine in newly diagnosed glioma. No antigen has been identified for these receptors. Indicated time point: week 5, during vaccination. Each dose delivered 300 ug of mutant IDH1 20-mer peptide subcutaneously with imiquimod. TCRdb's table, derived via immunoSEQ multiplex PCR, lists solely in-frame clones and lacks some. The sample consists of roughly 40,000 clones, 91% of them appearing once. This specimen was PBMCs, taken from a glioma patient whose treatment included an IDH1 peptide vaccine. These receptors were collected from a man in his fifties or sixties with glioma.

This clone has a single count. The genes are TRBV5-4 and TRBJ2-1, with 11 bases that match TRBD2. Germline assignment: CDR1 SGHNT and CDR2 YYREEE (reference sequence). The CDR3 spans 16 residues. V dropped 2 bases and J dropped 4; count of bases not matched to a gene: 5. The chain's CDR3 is CASSLATSGVYNEQFF. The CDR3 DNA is TGTGCCAGCAGCTTAGCGACTAGCGGGGTTTACAATGAGCAGTTCTTC.

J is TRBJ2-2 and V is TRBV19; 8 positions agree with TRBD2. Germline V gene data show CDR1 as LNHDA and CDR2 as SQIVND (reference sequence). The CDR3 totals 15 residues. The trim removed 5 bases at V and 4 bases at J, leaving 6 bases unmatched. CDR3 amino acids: CASSPRAGGTGELFF. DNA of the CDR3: TGTGCCAGTAGTCCCCGTGCGGGAGGCACCGGGGAGCTGTTTTTT.

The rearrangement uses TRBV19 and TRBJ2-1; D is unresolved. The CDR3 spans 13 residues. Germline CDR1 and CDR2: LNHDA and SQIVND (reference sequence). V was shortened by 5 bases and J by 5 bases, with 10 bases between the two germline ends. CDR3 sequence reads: CASSARTDNEQFF. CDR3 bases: TGTGCCAGTAGTGCCCGGACGGACAATGAGCAGTTCTTC.

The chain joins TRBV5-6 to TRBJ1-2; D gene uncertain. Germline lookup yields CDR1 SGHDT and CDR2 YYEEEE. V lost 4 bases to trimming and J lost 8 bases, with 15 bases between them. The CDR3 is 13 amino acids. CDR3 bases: TGTGCCAGCAGCCGGCCCGAAAATAGGGGCTACACCTTC. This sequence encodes CASSRPENRGYTF. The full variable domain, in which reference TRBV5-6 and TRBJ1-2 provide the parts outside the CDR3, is DAGVTQSPTHLIKTRGQQVTLRCSPKSGHDTVSWYQQALGQGPQFIFQYYEEEERQRGNFPDRFSGHQFPNYSSELNVNALLLGDSALYLCASSRPENRGYTFGSGTRLTVV.

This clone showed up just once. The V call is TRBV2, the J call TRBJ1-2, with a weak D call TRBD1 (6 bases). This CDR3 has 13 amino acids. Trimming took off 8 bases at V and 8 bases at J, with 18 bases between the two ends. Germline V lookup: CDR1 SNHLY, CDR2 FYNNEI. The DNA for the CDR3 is TGTGCCAGCCTTGATCCGGGGGCGAGCGGCTACACCTTC. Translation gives CASLDPGASGYTF.

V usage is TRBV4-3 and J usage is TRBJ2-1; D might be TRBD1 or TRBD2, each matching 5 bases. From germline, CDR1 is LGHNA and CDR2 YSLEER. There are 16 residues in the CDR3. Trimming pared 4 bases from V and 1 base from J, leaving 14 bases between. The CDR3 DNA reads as TGCGCCAGCAGCCGCGACCGGGACGGATCCTACAATGAGCAGTTCTTC. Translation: CASSRDRDGSYNEQFF.

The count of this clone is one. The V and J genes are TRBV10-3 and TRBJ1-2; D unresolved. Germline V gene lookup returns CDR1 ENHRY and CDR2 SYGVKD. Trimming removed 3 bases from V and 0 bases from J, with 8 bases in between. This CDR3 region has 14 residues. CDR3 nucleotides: TGTGCCATCAGTGAAGGAATCGCTAACTATGGCTACACCTTC. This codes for CAISEGIANYGYTF.

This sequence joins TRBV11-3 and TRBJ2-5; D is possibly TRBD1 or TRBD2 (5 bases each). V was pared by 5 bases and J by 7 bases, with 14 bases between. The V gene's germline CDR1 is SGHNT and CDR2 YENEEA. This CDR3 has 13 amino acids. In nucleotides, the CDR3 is TGTGCCAGCAGCCCGAGGGACGGCAGGACCCAGTACTTC. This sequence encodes CASSPRDGRTQYF.

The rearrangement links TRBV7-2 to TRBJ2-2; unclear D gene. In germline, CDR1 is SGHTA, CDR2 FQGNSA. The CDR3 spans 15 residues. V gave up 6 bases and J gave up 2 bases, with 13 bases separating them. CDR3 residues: CASRKERANTGELFF. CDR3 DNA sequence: TGTGCCAGCAGAAAGGAACGGGCAAACACCGGGGAGCTGTTTTTT.

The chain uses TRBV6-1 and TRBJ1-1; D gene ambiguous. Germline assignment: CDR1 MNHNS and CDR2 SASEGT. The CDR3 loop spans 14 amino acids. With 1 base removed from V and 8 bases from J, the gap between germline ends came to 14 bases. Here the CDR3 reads CASSEGEVVLEAFF. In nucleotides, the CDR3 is TGTGCCAGCAGTGAAGGTGAAGTCGTTCTAGAAGCTTTCTTT.

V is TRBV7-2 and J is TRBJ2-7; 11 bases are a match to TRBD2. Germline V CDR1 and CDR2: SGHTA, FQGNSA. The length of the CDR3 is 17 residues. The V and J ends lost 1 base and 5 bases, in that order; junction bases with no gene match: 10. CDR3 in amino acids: CASSLGGSGRARDEQYF. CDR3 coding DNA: TGTGCCAGCAGCTTAGGAGGTAGCGGGAGGGCCAGAGACGAGCAGTACTTC.

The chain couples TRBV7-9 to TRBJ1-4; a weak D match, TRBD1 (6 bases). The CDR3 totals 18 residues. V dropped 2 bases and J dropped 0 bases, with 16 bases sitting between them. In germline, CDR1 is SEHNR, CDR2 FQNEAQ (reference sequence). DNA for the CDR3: TGTGCCAGCAGCTTACTCGGACAGACCGTTGCAACTAATGAAAAACTGTTTTTT. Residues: CASSLLGQTVATNEKLFF.

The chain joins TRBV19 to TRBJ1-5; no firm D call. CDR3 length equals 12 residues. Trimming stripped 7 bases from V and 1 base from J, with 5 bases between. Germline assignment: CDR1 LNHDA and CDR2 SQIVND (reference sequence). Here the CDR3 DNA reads TGTGCCAGTACAACCAGCAATCAGCCCCAGCATTTT. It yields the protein CASTTSNQPQHF.

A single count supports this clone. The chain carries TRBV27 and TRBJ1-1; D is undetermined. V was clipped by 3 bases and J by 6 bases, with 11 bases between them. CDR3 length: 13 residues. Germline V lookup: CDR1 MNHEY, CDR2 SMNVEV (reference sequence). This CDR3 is CASSFGPGPEAFF. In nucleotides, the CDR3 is TGTGCCAGCAGTTTTGGTCCGGGCCCTGAAGCTTTCTTT.

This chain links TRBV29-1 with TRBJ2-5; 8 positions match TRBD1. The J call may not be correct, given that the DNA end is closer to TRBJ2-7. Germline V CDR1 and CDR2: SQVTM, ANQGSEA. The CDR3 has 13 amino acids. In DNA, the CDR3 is TGCAGCGTTGGGACAGGGACCTCCTACGAGCAGTACTTC. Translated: CSVGTGTSYEQYF.

CDR3 nucleotide sequence: TGTGCCAGCAACGCACCCAGCGGATATCAGCCCCAGCATTTT. This sequence encodes CASNAPSGYQPQHF. The chain employs TRBV28 and TRBJ1-5; no firm D call. The CDR3 runs 14 residues. The V gene lost 7 bases and the J gene lost 5 bases, with 15 bases spanning the gap. Germline-derived CDR1 and CDR2 are MDHEN and SYDVKM.

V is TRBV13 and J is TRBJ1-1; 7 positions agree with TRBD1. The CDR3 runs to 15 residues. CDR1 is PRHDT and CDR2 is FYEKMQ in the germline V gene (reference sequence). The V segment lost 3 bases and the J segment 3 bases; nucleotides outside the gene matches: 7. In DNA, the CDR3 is TGTGCCAGCAGCTTGGAACAGGGGTTTGACACTGAAGCTTTCTTT. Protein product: CASSLEQGFDTEAFF. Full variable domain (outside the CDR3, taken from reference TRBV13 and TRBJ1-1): AAGVIQSPRHLIKEKRETATLKCYPIPRHDTVYWYQQGPGQDPQFLISFYEKMQSDKGSIPDRFSAQQFSDYHSELNMSSLELGDSALYFCASSLEQGFDTEAFFGQGTRLTVV.

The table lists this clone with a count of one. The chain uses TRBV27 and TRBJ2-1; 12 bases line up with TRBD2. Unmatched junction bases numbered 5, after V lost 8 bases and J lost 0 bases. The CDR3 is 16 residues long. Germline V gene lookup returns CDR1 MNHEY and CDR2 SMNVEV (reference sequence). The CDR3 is CASRTSGASSYNEQFF. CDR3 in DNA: TGTGCCAGCCGGACTAGCGGGGCAAGCTCCTACAATGAGCAGTTCTTC.

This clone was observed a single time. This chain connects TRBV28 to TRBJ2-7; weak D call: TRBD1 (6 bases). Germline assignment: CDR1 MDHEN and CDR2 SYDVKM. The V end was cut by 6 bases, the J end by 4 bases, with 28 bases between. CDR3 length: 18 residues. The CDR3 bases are TGTGCCAGCAGCTCCACCCCCTGGGGTGGGGGCGAATGGTACGAGCAGTACTTC. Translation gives CASSSTPWGGGEWYEQYF.